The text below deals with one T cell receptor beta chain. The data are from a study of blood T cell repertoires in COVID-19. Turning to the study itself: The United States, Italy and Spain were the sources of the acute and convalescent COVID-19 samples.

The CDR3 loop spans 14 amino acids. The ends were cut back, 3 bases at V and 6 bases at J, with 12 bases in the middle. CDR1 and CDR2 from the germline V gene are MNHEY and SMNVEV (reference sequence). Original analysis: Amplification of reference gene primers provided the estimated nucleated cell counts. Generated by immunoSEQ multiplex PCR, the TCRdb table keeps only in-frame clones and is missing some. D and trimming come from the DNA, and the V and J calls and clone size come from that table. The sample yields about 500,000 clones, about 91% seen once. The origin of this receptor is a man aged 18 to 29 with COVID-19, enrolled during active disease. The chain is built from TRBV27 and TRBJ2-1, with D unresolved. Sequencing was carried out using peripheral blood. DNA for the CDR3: TGTGCCAGCAGTTTGGGCTCGAAACCCAATGAGCAGTTCTTC. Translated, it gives CASSLGSKPNEQFF.